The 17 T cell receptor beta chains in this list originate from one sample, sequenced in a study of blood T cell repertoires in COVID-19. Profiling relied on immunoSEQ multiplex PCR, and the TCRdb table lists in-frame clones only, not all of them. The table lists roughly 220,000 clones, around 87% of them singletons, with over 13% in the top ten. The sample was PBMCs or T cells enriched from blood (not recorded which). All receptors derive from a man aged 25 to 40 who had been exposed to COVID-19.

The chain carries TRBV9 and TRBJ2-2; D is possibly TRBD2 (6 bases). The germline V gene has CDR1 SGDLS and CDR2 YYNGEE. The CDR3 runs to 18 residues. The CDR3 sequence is CDTSRDSTHFVMAGELFF. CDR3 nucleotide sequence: TGTGACACTAGCCGGGACTCCACTCACTTCGTGATGGCCGGGGAGCTGTTTTTT.

The CDR3 loop is CASSRLYSNQPQHF. Written as DNA, the CDR3 is TGTGCCAGCAGCCGTCTTTATAGCAATCAGCCCCAGCATTTT. The chain is built from TRBV7-9 and TRBJ1-5; D unresolved. CDR1 is SEHNR, CDR2 FQNEAQ, per germline (reference sequence). The length of the CDR3 is 14 residues. V lost 5 bases to trimming and J lost 0 bases, with 8 bases between them. Looking up the rest from reference TRBV7-9 and TRBJ1-5 gives the full variable domain: DTGVSQNPRHKITKRGQNVTFRCDPISEHNRLYWYRQTLGQGPEFLTYFQNEAQLEKSRLLSDRFSAERPKGSFSTLEIQRTEQGDSAMYLCASSRLYSNQPQHFGDGTRLSIL.

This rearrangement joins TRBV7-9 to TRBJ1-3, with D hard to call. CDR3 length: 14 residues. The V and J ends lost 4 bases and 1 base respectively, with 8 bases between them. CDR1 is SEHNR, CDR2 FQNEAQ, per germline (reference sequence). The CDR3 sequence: CASSSPGSGNTIYF. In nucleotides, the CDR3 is TGTGCCAGCAGCTCACCGGGATCTGGAAACACCATATATTTT.

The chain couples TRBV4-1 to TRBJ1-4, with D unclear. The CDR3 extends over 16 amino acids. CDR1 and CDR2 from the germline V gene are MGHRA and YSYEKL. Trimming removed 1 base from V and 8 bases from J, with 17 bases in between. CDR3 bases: TGCGCCAGCAGCCAAGGGGAGGCAGCCCCCCCCGAAAAACTGTTTTTT. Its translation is CASSQGEAAPPEKLFF.

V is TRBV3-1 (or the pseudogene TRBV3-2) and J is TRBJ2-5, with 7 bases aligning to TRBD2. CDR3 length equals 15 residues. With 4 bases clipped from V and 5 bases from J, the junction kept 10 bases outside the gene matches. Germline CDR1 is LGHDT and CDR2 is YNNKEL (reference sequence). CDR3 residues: CASSRLRLAGETQYF. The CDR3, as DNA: TGTGCCAGCAGCCGCCTCCGACTAGCCGGGGAGACCCAGTACTTC.

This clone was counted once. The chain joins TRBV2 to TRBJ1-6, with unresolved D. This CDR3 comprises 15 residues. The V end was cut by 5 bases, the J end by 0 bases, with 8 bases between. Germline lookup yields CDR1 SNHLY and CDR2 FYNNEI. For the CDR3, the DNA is TGTGCCAGCAGTTTTCGTAGCTCCTATAATTCACCCCTCCACTTT. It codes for CASSFRSSYNSPLHF.

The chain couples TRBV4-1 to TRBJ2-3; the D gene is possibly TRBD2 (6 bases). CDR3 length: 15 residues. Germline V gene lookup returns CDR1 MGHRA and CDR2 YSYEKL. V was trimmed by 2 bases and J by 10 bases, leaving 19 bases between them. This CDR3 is CASSQPTRSASAQYF. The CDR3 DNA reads TGCGCCAGCAGCCAACCGACTAGATCGGCTTCGGCGCAGTATTTT.

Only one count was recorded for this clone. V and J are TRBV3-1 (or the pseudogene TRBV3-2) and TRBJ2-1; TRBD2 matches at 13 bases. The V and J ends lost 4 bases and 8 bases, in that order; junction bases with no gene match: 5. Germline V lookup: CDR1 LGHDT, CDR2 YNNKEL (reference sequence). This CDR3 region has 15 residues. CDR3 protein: CASSPFGTSGDEQFF. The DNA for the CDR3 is TGTGCCAGCAGCCCCTTCGGGACTAGCGGGGATGAGCAGTTCTTC.

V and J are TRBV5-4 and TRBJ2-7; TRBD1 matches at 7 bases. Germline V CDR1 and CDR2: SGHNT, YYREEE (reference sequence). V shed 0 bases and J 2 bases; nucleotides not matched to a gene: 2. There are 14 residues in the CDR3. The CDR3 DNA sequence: TGTGCCAGCAGCTTGGAGGGGGCCACCTACGAGCAGTACTTC. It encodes CASSLEGATYEQYF.

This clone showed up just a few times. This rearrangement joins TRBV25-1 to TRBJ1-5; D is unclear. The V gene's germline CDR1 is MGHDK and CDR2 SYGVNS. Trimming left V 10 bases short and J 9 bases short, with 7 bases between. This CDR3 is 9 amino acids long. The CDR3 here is CAILRPQHF. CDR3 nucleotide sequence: TGTGCCATACTTCGGCCCCAGCATTTT. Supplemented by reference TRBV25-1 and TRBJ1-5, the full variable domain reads EADIYQTPRYLVIGTGKKITLECSQTMGHDKMYWYQQDPGMELHLIHYSYGVNSTEKGDLSSESTVSRIRTEHFPLTLESARPSHTSQYLCAILRPQHFGDGTRLSIL.

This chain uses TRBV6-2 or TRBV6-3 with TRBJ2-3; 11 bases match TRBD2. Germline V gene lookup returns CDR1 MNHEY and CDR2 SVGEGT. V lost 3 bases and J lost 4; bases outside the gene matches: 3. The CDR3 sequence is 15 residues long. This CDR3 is CASSYSGGAADTQYF. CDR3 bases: TGTGCCAGCAGTTATAGCGGGGGGGCAGCAGATACGCAGTATTTT.

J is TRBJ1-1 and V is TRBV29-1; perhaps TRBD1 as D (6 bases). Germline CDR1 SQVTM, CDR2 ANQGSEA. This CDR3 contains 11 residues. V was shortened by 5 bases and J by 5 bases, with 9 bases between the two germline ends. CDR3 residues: CSVTGLTEAFF. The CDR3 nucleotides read TGCAGCGTTACAGGGTTGACTGAAGCTTTCTTT. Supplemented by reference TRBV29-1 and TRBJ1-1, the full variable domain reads SAVISQKPSRDICQRGTSLTIQCQVDSQVTMMFWYRQQPGQSLTLIATANQGSEATYESGFVIDKFPISRPNLTFSTLTVSNMSPEDSSIYLCSVTGLTEAFFGQGTRLTVV.

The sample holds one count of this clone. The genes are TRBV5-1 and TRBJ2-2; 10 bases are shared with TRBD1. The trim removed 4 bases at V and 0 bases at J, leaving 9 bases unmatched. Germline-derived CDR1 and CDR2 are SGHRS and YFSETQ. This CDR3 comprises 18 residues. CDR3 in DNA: TGCGCCAGCAGCCCGGGGGTTGGGACAGGGGCGAACACCGGGGAGCTGTTTTTT. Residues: CASSPGVGTGANTGELFF.

The CDR3 nucleotides are TGTGCCAGCAGTTACTCGACTGACTCCTACGAGCAGTACTTC. Protein: CASSYSTDSYEQYF. This rearrangement joins TRBV6-2 or TRBV6-3 to TRBJ2-7; D remains ambiguous. V dropped 0 bases and J dropped 0 bases, with 6 bases sitting between them. Germline CDR1 and CDR2: MNHEY and SVGEGT. This CDR3 contains 14 residues.

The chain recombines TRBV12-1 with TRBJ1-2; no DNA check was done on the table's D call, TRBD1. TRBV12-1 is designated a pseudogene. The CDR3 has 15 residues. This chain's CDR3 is CASSLGQGKFHGYTF. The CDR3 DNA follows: TGTGCCAGCAGCTTAGGACAGGGAAAGTTTCATGGCTACACCTTC.

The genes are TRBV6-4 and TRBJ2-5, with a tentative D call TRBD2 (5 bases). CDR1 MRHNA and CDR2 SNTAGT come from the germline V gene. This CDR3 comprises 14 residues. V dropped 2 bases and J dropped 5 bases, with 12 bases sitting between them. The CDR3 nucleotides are TGTGCCAGCAGTGACGCGGGCAATGGGGAGACCCAGTACTTC. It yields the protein CASSDAGNGETQYF.

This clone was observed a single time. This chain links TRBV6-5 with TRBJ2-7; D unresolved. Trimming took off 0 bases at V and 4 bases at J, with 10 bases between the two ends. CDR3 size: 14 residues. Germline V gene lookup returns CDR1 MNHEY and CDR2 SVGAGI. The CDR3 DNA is TGTGCCAGCAGTTACTCGACTCCCATTTACGAGCAGTACTTC. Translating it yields CASSYSTPIYEQYF.